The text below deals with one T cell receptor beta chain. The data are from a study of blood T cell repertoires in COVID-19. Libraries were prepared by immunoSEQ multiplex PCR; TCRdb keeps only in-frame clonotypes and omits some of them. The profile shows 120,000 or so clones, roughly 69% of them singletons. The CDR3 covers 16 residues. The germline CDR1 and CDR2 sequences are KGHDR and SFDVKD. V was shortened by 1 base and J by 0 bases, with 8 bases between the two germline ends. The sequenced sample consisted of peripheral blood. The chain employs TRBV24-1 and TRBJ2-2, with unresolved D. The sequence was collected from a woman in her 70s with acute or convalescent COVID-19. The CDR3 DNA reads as TGTGCCACCAGTGATTTTTCCAGGTCGAACACCGGGGAGCTGTTTTTT. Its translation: CATSDFSRSNTGELFF.